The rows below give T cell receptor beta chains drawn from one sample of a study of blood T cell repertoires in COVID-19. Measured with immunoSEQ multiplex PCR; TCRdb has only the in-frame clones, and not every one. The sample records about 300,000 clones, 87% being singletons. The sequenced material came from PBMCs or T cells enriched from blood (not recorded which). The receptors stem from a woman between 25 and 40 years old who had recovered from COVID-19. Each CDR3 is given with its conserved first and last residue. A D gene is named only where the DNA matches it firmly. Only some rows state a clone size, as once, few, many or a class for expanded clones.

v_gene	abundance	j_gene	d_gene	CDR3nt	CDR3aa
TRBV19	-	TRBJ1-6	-	TGTGCCAGTAGTAACACAGGGAGCTCCTATAATTCACCCCTCCACTTT	CASSNTGSSYNSPLHF
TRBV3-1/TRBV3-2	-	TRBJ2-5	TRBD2	TGTGCCAGCAGCCAAGACAACCTTAGCGGGGGCTGGGAGACCCAGTACTTC	CASSQDNLSGGWETQYF
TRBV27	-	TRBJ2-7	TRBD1	TGTGCCAGCAGTTTATGGGGACAGGGGGATGGGGCCTACGAGCAGTACTTC	CASSLWGQGDGAYEQYF
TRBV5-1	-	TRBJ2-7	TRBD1	TGCGCCAGCAGCTTGTGGCAGGGGGCGCGGTACGAGCAGTACTTC	CASSLWQGARYEQYF
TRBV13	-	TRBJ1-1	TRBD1	TGTGCCAGCAGAGGGACAGGGGGCACTGAAGCTTTCTTT	CASRGTGGTEAFF
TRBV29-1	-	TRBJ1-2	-	TGCAGCGTTCAGGGGCTGAGGGATGGCTACACCTTC	CSVQGLRDGYTF
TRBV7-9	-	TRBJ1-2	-	TGTGCCAGCAGCTTACGGGACTATGGCTACACCTTC	CASSLRDYGYTF
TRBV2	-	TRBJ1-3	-	TGTGCCAGCAGTGAAGTAATCTCGGGAAACACCATATATTTT	CASSEVISGNTIYF
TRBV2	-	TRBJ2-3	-	TGTGCCAGCATGGTCTCAGGGGGCACAGATACGCAGTATTTT	CASMVSGGTDTQYF
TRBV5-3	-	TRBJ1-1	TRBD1	TGTGCCAGAAGCTTCCCCTGTAATGTACCGGGACAGGGAGACACTGAAGCTTTCTTT	CARSFPCNVPGQGDTEAFF
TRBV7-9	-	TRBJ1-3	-	TGTGCCGCCGGGGAGGCAAGTCCTCGATCTGGAAACACCATATATTTT	CAAGEASPRSGNTIYF
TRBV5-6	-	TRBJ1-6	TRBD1	TGTGCCAGCAGCTTGTCAGGGGGATATAATTCACCCCTCCACTTT	CASSLSGGYNSPLHF
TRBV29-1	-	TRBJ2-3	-	TGCAGCGTCCAAGAGGGCACAGATACGCAGTATTTT	CSVQEGTDTQYF
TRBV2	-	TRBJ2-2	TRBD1	TGTGCCAGCAGTTCCACCGGGACAGGGGCCGGGGAGCTGTTTTTT	CASSSTGTGAGELFF
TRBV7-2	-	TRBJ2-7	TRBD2	TGTGCCAGCAGCGCCTGGGGTAGCGGGGTGTACGAGCAGTACTTC	CASSAWGSGVYEQYF
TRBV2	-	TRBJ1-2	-	TGTGCCAGCAGTGAAGCGAAAGGGGCTGGCTACACCTTC	CASSEAKGAGYTF
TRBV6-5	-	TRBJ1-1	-	TGTGCCAGCAGTTCGCCGCAGGGGAACACTGAAGCTTTCTTT	CASSSPQGNTEAFF
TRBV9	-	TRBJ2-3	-	TGTGCCAGCAGCGCCTCTGTGGGACTTAGCACAGATACGCAGTATTTT	CASSASVGLSTDTQYF
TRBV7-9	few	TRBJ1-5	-	TGTGCCAGCAGCTTCAGGTTCTACAATCAGCCCCAGCATTTT	CASSFRFYNQPQHF
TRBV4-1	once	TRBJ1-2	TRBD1	TGCGCCAGCAGCCTCAGGACAGGGTGCGGCTACACCTTC	CASSLRTGCGYTF
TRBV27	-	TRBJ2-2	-	TGTGCCAGCAACCCTCTCGGACAGAACACCGGGGAGCTGTTTTTT	CASNPLGQNTGELFF
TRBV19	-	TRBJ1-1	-	TGTGCCAGTAGGGCCGACAGAAGGGCTGAAGCTTTCTTT	CASRADRRAEAFF
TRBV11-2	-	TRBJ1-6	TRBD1	TGTGCCAGCAGCTTAACCGGGACAGGGGGCGGGGCGACCCTCCACTTT	CASSLTGTGGGATLHF
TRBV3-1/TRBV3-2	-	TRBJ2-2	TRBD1	TGTGCCAGCAGCCAACTGGACAGGGGGAACACCGGGGAGCTGTTTTTT	CASSQLDRGNTGELFF
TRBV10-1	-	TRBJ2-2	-	TGCGCCAGCAGTGAGGCCGGACACAGGACCTCGCCCCAAAACACCGGGGAGCTGTTTTTT	CASSEAGHRTSPQNTGELFF
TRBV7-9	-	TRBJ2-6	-	TGTGCCAGCAGGACCGGGACTTCAGCTGGGGCCAACGTCCTGACTTTC	CASRTGTSAGANVLTF
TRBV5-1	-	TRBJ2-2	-	TGCGCCAGCAACCACGGGGGGCAGACCACCGGGGAGCTGTTTTTT	CASNHGGQTTGELFF
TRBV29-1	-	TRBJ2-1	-	TGCAGCGTTGGGACTTACAATGAGCAGTTCTTC	CSVGTYNEQFF
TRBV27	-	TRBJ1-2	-	TGTGCCAGCAGTCCCGTAAGTCCGGTTTATGGCTACACCTTC	CASSPVSPVYGYTF
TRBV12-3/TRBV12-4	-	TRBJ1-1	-	TGTGCCAGCAGTCCGGGGGTTGCTGAAGCTTTCTTT	CASSPGVAEAFF
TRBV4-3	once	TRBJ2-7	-	TGCGCCAGCAGCCAAGGACAGGACGGCTCCTACGAGCAGTACTTC	CASSQGQDGSYEQYF
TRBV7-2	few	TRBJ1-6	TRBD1	TGTGCCAGCAGCTTAACATGGACGACAGGGGGAGGTTCACCCCTCCACTTT	CASSLTWTTGGGSPLHF
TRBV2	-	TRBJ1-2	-	TGTGCCAGCAGTGACCAGGATGGCTACACCTTC	CASSDQDGYTF
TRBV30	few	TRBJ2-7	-	TGTGCCTGGAGTCGGTGGGTCCCACCGGGGCAGTACTTC	CAWSRWVPPGQYF
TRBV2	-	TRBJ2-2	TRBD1	TGTGCCAGCAGTCTCACCGGGACAGGAAACACCGGGGAGCTGTTTTTT	CASSLTGTGNTGELFF
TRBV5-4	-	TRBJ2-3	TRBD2	TGTGCCAGCGAAGGCCTAGCGGGGGGGAGCACAGATACGCAGTATTTT	CASEGLAGGSTDTQYF
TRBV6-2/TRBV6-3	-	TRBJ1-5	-	TGTGCCAGCAGCGACGGGGCGGGGTTCGGGCAGCCCCAGCATTTT	CASSDGAGFGQPQHF
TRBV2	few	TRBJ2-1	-	TGTGCCAGCAGCAACCCCGGACAGAGCCTTTACAATGAGCAGTTCTTC	CASSNPGQSLYNEQFF
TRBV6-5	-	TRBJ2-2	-	TGTGCCTGCCTGAGCTCGAACACCGGGGAGCTGTTTTTT	CACLSSNTGELFF
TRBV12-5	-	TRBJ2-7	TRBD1	TGTGCTAGTGGTTTGCATTCCGGGACAGGGATCTACGAGCAGTACTTC	CASGLHSGTGIYEQYF
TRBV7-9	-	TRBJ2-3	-	TGTGCCAGCCCTCCACCCGGCCCGAGAGCGGGCACAGATACGCAGTATTTT	CASPPPGPRAGTDTQYF
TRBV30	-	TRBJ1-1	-	TGTGCCTGGAGCGGGGTGTTAGGCACTGAAGCTTTCTTT	CAWSGVLGTEAFF
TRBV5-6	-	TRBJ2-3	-	TGTGCCAGCAGCCTCCGGGGCACAGATACGCAGTATTTT	CASSLRGTDTQYF
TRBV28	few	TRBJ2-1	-	TGTGCCAGCAGCCAACAGGGCGTGGGGGCCCACACCCATGAGCAGTTCTTC	CASSQQGVGAHTHEQFF
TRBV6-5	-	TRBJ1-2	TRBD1	TGTGCCAGCAGTCTCCAGGGGGACTATGGCTACACCTTC	CASSLQGDYGYTF
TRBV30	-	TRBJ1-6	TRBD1	TGTGCCTGGACTGAAACCGGGACAGCCGGGAATTCACCCCTCCACTTT	CAWTETGTAGNSPLHF
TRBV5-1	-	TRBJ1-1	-	TGCGCCAGCAGCTCGGGACACCCGAACACTGAAGCTTTCTTT	CASSSGHPNTEAFF
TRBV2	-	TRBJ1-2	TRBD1	TGTGCCAGCAGTGGAAGGACAGGGGGTGGCTACACCTTC	CASSGRTGGGYTF
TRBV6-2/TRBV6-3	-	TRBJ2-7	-	TGTGCCAGCAGTCCAGGATGGTCTTATTCCTACGAGCAGTACTTC	CASSPGWSYSYEQYF
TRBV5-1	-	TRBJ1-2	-	TGCGCCAGCAGACTCCTCTCGGATGCGGGGGCTTACACCTTC	CASRLLSDAGAYTF
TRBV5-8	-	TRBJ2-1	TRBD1	TGTGCCAGCAGCATACAGGGGAGCTCCTACAATGAGCAGTTCTTC	CASSIQGSSYNEQFF
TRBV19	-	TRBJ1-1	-	TGTGCCAGTAAGGTCGGCGGTCTCACTGAAGCTTTCTTT	CASKVGGLTEAFF
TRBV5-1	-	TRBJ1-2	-	TGCGCCAGCAGCTTGGAGACTCATTCGAACTATGGCTACACCTTC	CASSLETHSNYGYTF
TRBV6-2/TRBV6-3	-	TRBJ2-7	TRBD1	TGTGCCAGCAGCACGGGACAGGGAGGACACGAGCAGTACTTC	CASSTGQGGHEQYF
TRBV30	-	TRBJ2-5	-	TGTGCCTGGAGTGAGTCGAGTGGGACCCAGTACTTC	CAWSESSGTQYF